These 26 T cell receptor beta chains were sequenced from one sample in a study of response to subunit inactivated influenza vaccine. TCRdb independently ran MiXCR on the RT-PCR reads; one entry per CDR3 protein. The sample lists about 780,000 distinct CDR3 sequences, roughly 20% seen once, with 9.5% to 13% in the top ten. The specimen comprised PBMCs from blood, sampled roughly 5 days after vaccination. These receptors all stem from a man in his fifties or sixties who received an inactivated influenza vaccine.

This rearrangement joins TRBV19 to TRBJ2-1, with 11 nucleotides matching TRBD2. The V gene end was trimmed by 10 bases and the J gene end by 6 bases; junction bases not matched to a gene: 8. The CDR3 is made up of 14 amino acids. Germline values: CDR1 LNHDA, CDR2 SQIVND (reference sequence). The CDR3 coding sequence is TGTGCCACCTCATCGGGACTAGCGGTCAATGAGCAGTTCTTC. As protein: CATSSGLAVNEQFF.

V is TRBV11-2 and J is TRBJ2-1; 12 bases line up with TRBD2. Unmatched junction bases numbered 13, after V lost 4 bases and J lost 0 bases. Germline lookup yields CDR1 SGHAT and CDR2 FQNNGV. The length of the CDR3 is 20 residues. For the CDR3, the DNA is TGTGCCAGCAGCTCCCCGGGACTAGCGGGTTCCTACAGCTCCTACAATGAGCAGTTCTTC. Residues: CASSSPGLAGSYSSYNEQFF.

This clonotype was seen ten or more times. The chain uses TRBV28 and TRBJ2-1; 9 bases are shared with TRBD2. Germline V gene lookup returns CDR1 MDHEN and CDR2 SYDVKM. CDR3 length: 18 residues. Trimming removed 4 bases from V and 3 bases from J; junction bases left unmatched: 13. CDR3 in DNA: TGTGCCAGCAGTTCGCCTATCTCCGGGACTAGCATCTACAATGAGCAGTTCTTC. The encoded protein is CASSSPISGTSIYNEQFF. The variable domain in full, completed from reference TRBV28 and TRBJ2-1, reads DVKVTQSSRYLVKRTGEKVFLECVQDMDHENMFWYRQDPGLGLRLIYFSYDVKMKEKGDIPEGYSVSREKKERFSLILESASTNQTSMYLCASSSPISGTSIYNEQFFGPGTRLTVL.

The V and J genes are TRBV7-2 and TRBJ2-5; TRBD1 or TRBD2 may be the D gene (5 bases each). The V end lost 5 bases, the J end lost 6 bases, and 19 bases lay between the germline ends. CDR3 size: 15 residues. Germline V gene lookup returns CDR1 SGHTA and CDR2 FQGNSA. CDR3 protein: CASSTGPGRKQTQYF. CDR3 coding DNA: TGTGCCAGCAGCACCGGACCGGGACGCAAACAGACCCAGTACTTC.

Of note for this clonotype: This may come from a read error, since a much larger clone is one base off. This chain links TRBV4-3 with TRBJ2-7; the match to TRBD2 covers 8 bases. The CDR3 sequence is 13 residues long. Germline V gene data show CDR1 as LGHNA and CDR2 as YSLEER. The CDR3 loop reads CTSSQGLAGEQYF. CDR3 in DNA: TGCACCAGCAGCCAAGGACTAGCTGGCGAGCAGTACTTC.

The rearrangement uses TRBV10-3 and TRBJ2-1; TRBD2 aligns across 8 bases. V gave up 7 bases and J gave up 6 bases; unmatched junction bases: 11. The V gene's germline CDR1 is ENHRY and CDR2 SYGVKD. CDR3 length: 15 amino acids. CDR3 region: CAITDPSGSGNEQFF. CDR3 DNA: TGTGCCATCACCGACCCCAGCGGGAGCGGCAATGAGCAGTTCTTC.

V gene TRBV20-1 combines with J gene TRBJ1-2; D might be TRBD1 (6 bases). Per the germline V gene, CDR1 is DFQATT and CDR2 is SNEGSKA (reference sequence). Trimming removed 5 bases at V and 0 bases at J, with 13 bases between. The CDR3 is 14 amino acids. This CDR3 is CSALTGNANYGYTF. CDR3 in DNA: TGCAGTGCTCTAACAGGGAATGCTAACTATGGCTACACCTTC.

The rearrangement links TRBV4-1 to TRBJ2-3; D gene ambiguous. The V end lost 3 bases, the J end lost 4 bases, and 11 bases lay between the germline ends. CDR3 size: 14 residues. Germline CDR1 MGHRA, CDR2 YSYEKL. The CDR3 DNA follows: TGCGCCAGCAGCCAGGCAATACCCCCAGATACGCAGTATTTT. Its translation is CASSQAIPPDTQYF.

This clonotype has just a few counts. The rearrangement joins TRBV24-1 to TRBJ2-2; D may be TRBD1 or TRBD2 (5 bases each). The CDR3 length is 12 residues. V lost 10 bases and J 6 bases, leaving 11 bases between the germline ends. Germline values: CDR1 KGHDR, CDR2 SFDVKD. The CDR3 bases are TGTGCCACGGGGACCCCGCCCGGGGAGCTGTTTTTT. This encodes CATGTPPGELFF.

This chain links TRBV18 with TRBJ2-1, with D perhaps TRBD1 or TRBD2 (6 bases each). Germline CDR1 reads KGHSH; CDR2 reads LQKENI. The CDR3 contains 18 residues. Trimming removed 3 bases from V and 10 bases from J, with 28 bases in between. The CDR3 reads CASSPEYSGALRSDEQFF. The DNA for the CDR3 is TGTGCCAGCTCACCGGAGTACTCGGGGGCCCTTAGATCCGACGAGCAGTTCTTC. Combining the CDR3 with reference TRBV18 and TRBJ2-1 gives the whole variable domain NAGVMQNPRHLVRRRGQEARLRCSPMKGHSHVYWYRQLPEEGLKFMVYLQKENIIDESGMPKERFSAEFPKEGPSILRIQQVVRGDSAAYFCASSPEYSGALRSDEQFFGPGTRLTVL.

The V and J genes are TRBV20-1 and TRBJ2-7, with TRBD1 as a possible D gene (6 bases). The CDR3 extends over 14 amino acids. Trimming removed 0 bases from V and 6 bases from J, with 15 bases in between. CDR1 is DFQATT and CDR2 is SNEGSKA in the germline V gene (reference sequence). CDR3 region: CSARDFNRAVEQYF. CDR3 sequence (DNA): TGCAGTGCTAGAGATTTTAACAGGGCGGTCGAGCAGTACTTC.

This clonotype occurred many times. The V and J genes are TRBV12-3 or TRBV12-4 and TRBJ2-5, with TRBD1 matching 8 bases. The CDR3 loop spans 16 amino acids. Trimming took 4 bases from V and 2 from J; bases not matched to a gene: 9. This CDR3 is CASSSAGQAIQETQYF. The CDR3 bases are TGTGCCAGCAGTTCCGCGGGACAGGCGATACAAGAGACCCAGTACTTC.

This clonotype came up a few times. The chain has TRBV6-1 and TRBJ1-5; no firm D call. CDR1 is MNHNS, CDR2 SASEGT, per germline. V lost 6 bases and J lost 2, with 8 bases in between. This CDR3 region has 13 residues. The CDR3 DNA follows: TGTGCCAGCAGCCCTCTACGCAATCAGCCCCAGCATTTT. Translated: CASSPLRNQPQHF.

The chain links TRBV25-1 to TRBJ2-1, with D hard to call. V lost 1 base and J lost 2, with 12 bases in between. This CDR3 comprises 16 residues. The germline gives CDR1 MGHDK, CDR2 SYGVNS. The CDR3 loop is CASSEFRGDPYNEQFF. Written as DNA, the CDR3 is TGTGCCAGCAGTGAATTTCGTGGGGATCCCTACAATGAGCAGTTCTTC.

This clonotype was seen a single time. One end of the junction is discordant with germline, which a read error may explain. The chain combines TRBV29-1 with TRBJ2-4; D may be TRBD2 (5 bases). The CDR3 length is 15 residues. Germline V lookup: CDR1 SQVTM, CDR2 ANQGSEA. DNA for the CDR3: TGCAGCGTTGCCGGGATCGGAGTAGCCAAAAACATTCTGTACTTC. Translation: CSVAGIGVAKNILYF.

The V call is TRBV20-1, the J call TRBJ2-3; 13 nucleotides line up with TRBD2. V shed 0 bases and J 0 bases; nucleotides not matched to a gene: 9. Germline loops: CDR1 DFQATT, CDR2 SNEGSKA (reference sequence). The CDR3 length is 19 residues. The CDR3 DNA follows: TGCAGTGCTAGAGATCCACTAGCGGGAGGGCTTTCTAGCACAGATACGCAGTATTTT. Its translation is CSARDPLAGGLSSTDTQYF.

This clonotype occurred many times. V gene TRBV5-6 combines with J gene TRBJ1-4; D gene unclear. Germline CDR1 is SGHDT and CDR2 is YYEEEE. V lost 0 bases and J 4 bases, leaving 7 bases between the germline ends. The CDR3 contains 14 residues. CDR3 sequence reads: CASSLAGFNEKLFF. As DNA, the CDR3 is TGTGCCAGCAGCTTGGCGGGGTTTAATGAAAAACTGTTTTTT.

This clonotype occurred a few times. The chain couples TRBV7-6 to TRBJ2-1; tentatively, D is TRBD2 (7 bases). The CDR3 spans 17 residues. V was clipped by 4 bases and J by 3 bases, with 19 bases between them. CDR1 and CDR2 (germline): SGHVS, FNYEAQ. CDR3 sequence (DNA): TGTGCCAGCAGCTCCATGGGGGGGCCTCCCGTCTACAATGAGCAGTTCTTC. The encoded protein is CASSSMGGPPVYNEQFF.

The sample holds a few counts of this clonotype. The chain employs TRBV5-1 and TRBJ2-3, with TRBD2 identical over 8 bases. Germline assignment: CDR1 SGHRS and CDR2 YFSETQ. The CDR3 is 15 residues long. Trimming removed 4 bases from V and 0 bases from J; junction bases left unmatched: 4. Here the CDR3 reads CASSISGVSTDTQYF. Here the CDR3 DNA reads TGCGCCAGCAGCATTAGCGGGGTGAGCACAGATACGCAGTATTTT. Using reference TRBV5-1 and TRBJ2-3 for the parts outside the CDR3, the full variable domain is KAGVTQTPRYLIKTRGQQVTLSCSPISGHRSVSWYQQTPGQGLQFLFEYFSETQRNKGNFPGRFSGRQFSNSRSEMNVSTLELGDSALYLCASSISGVSTDTQYFGPGTRLTVL.

This clonotype was seen more than once but under ten times. The rearrangement joins TRBV29-1 to TRBJ2-1, with a tentative D call TRBD1 (5 bases). V lost 2 bases and J lost 3, with 8 bases in between. CDR3 size: 13 residues. Germline CDR1 reads SQVTM; CDR2 reads ANQGSEA. The CDR3 protein is CSVESGLYNEQFF. The CDR3 DNA is TGCAGCGTTGAATCAGGGCTCTACAATGAGCAGTTCTTC.

This clonotype was recorded a few times. The chain has TRBV4-2 and TRBJ2-2, with a weak D call TRBD2 (6 bases). Trimming left V 0 bases short and J 7 bases short, with 12 bases between. Germline loops: CDR1 LGHNA, CDR2 YNFKEQ. The CDR3 has 15 residues. The CDR3: CASSQEGGGSGELFF. CDR3 nucleotide sequence: TGTGCCAGCAGCCAAGAAGGAGGAGGGAGCGGGGAGCTGTTTTTT.

The genes are TRBV15 and TRBJ2-3; 12 bases map to TRBD2. Per the germline V gene, CDR1 is LNHNV and CDR2 is YYDKDF (reference sequence). The CDR3 is 17 residues long. The ends lost 3 bases at V and 3 bases at J; junction bases unmatched: 7. DNA of the CDR3: TGTGCCACCAGCAGGCCAGGACTAGCGGGACTAACAGATACGCAGTATTTT. Encoded protein: CATSRPGLAGLTDTQYF.

This clonotype was counted a few times. The chain uses TRBV6-1 and TRBJ1-2; 9 bases are a match to TRBD1. Germline CDR1 and CDR2: MNHNS and SASEGT. Trimming removed 5 bases from V and 8 bases from J; junction bases left unmatched: 18. CDR3 length: 17 amino acids. The CDR3 region is CASSPRDRVPLMGGYTF. The CDR3 coding sequence is TGTGCCAGCAGTCCCCGGGACAGGGTACCCCTGATGGGAGGCTACACCTTC.

The V gene is TRBV7-2, the J gene TRBJ2-7; 8 bases align to TRBD1. Per the germline V gene, CDR1 is SGHTA and CDR2 is FQGNSA. Unmatched junction bases numbered 8, after V lost 5 bases and J lost 5 bases. The CDR3 is 14 residues long. The CDR3 region is CASSPGQASNEQYF. CDR3 bases: TGTGCCAGCAGCCCGGGACAGGCGAGCAACGAGCAGTACTTC.

The chain employs TRBV10-2 and TRBJ2-2, with D perhaps TRBD2 (5 bases). This CDR3 has 14 amino acids. From germline, CDR1 is WSHSY and CDR2 SAAADI. Trimming cost V 2 bases and J 1 base, with 5 bases left between them. CDR3 amino acids: CASSEGGNTGELFF. In DNA, the CDR3 is TGCGCCAGCAGTGAGGGAGGGAACACCGGGGAGCTGTTTTTT.

The chain carries TRBV7-9 and TRBJ1-4; the match to TRBD1 covers 8 bases. Trimming took 6 bases from V and 2 from J; bases not matched to a gene: 5. Germline lookup yields CDR1 SEHNR and CDR2 FQNEAQ (reference sequence). The CDR3 sequence is 15 residues long. Here the CDR3 reads CASRRTGSTNEKLFF. The CDR3 DNA is TGTGCCAGCAGAAGGACAGGGAGCACTAATGAAAAACTGTTTTTT. The full variable domain, in which reference TRBV7-9 and TRBJ1-4 provide the parts outside the CDR3, is DTGVSQNPRHKITKRGQNVTFRCDPISEHNRLYWYRQTLGQGPEFLTYFQNEAQLEKSRLLSDRFSAERPKGSFSTLEIQRTEQGDSAMYLCASRRTGSTNEKLFFGSGTQLSVL.